These 32 T cell receptor beta chains were sequenced from one sample in a study of molecular identifiers for immune sequencing clone quantification. A single record per CDR3 protein comes from TCRdb applying MiXCR to the PCR reads. The sample consists of about 320,000 distinct CDR3 sequences, about 20% of them appearing once. The sample consisted of naive CD8+ T cells from blood, with Jurkat cell RNA spiked in. The subset here: FACS-sorted CD8+CD4-CCR7+CD45RA+ naive T cells. All receptors derive from a human donor in good health. Some libraries in this study had Jurkat cell RNA spiked in.

The CDR3 DNA sequence: TGTGCCAGTAGTACGGGTCGTAATTCACCCCTCCACTTT. Amino acid sequence: CASSTGRNSPLHF. The genes are TRBV19 and TRBJ1-6; D is ambiguous. V was trimmed by 4 bases and J by 6 bases, leaving 7 bases between them. This CDR3 has 13 residues. CDR1 LNHDA and CDR2 SQIVND come from the germline V gene (reference sequence).

About this clonotype: A much larger clone lies one base from this, so it may be a read error. The chain has TRBV28 and TRBJ1-5; weak D call: TRBD1 (6 bases). Germline V gives CDR1 MDHEN, CDR2 SYDVKM. The CDR3 length is 16 residues. For the CDR3, the DNA is TGTGCCAGCACCCCCTTCGGGACATATAGCAATCAGCCCCAGCGTTTT. This codes for CASTPFGTYSNQPQRF.

This clonotype appeared many times. The chain carries TRBV7-2 and TRBJ2-1; TRBD2 matches 11 bases. CDR3 length equals 19 residues. The V segment lost 5 bases and the J segment 1 base; nucleotides outside the gene matches: 13. Germline lookup yields CDR1 SGHTA and CDR2 FQGNSA. DNA for the CDR3: TGTGCCAGCAGCCCCGGACCGGGACTAGCGGTTAAATCCTACAATGAGCAGTTCTTC. Translated: CASSPGPGLAVKSYNEQFF.

This clonotype was counted between two and nine times. The chain combines TRBV2 with TRBJ2-3; 10 nucleotides line up with TRBD2. Germline CDR1 reads SNHLY; CDR2 reads FYNNEI. The CDR3 runs 15 residues. The V gene end was trimmed by 6 bases and the J gene end by 6 bases; junction bases not matched to a gene: 9. The CDR3 here is CASRATSGVQDTQYF. The CDR3 DNA is TGTGCCAGCAGAGCCACTAGCGGGGTCCAGGATACGCAGTATTTT. Complete variable domain (other parts from reference TRBV2 and TRBJ2-3): EPEVTQTPSHQVTQMGQEVILRCVPISNHLYFYWYRQILGQKVEFLVSFYNNEISEKSEIFDDQFSVERPDGSNFTLKIRSTKLEDSAMYFCASRATSGVQDTQYFGPGTRLTVL.

Of note for this clonotype: Possible read error: a much larger clone is one base away. The J gene is TRBJ1-5, the V gene TRBV4-1, with a possible D match to TRBD1 (5 bases). CDR3 length: 17 amino acids. Trimming left V 5 bases short and J 0 bases short, with 17 bases between. Per the germline V gene, CDR1 is MGHRA and CDR2 is YSYEKL. The CDR3 region is CASSSGTTKSSNQPQHF. The CDR3 bases are TGCGCCAGCAGCTCCGGGACGACGAAAAGTAGCAATCAGCCCCAGCATTTT.

This chain connects TRBV10-3 to TRBJ2-7; D is uncertain. V was shortened by 5 bases and J by 0 bases, with 14 bases between the two germline ends. CDR1 and CDR2 from the germline V gene are ENHRY and SYGVKD. The CDR3 runs 15 residues. The DNA of the CDR3 is TGTGCCATCAGTCCAGACCCAGTGTTCTCCTACGAGCAGTACTTC. Its translation is CAISPDPVFSYEQYF.

There are a few counts of this clonotype. J is TRBJ1-5 and V is TRBV2; weak D call: TRBD1 (6 bases). V was pared by 1 base and J by 7 bases, with 17 bases between. The CDR3 loop spans 16 amino acids. CDR1 and CDR2 from the germline V gene are SNHLY and FYNNEI. The CDR3 DNA is TGTGCCAGCAGTGAAGTGCTGGCGGGGGGGCGGCAGCCCCAGCATTTT. Its translation is CASSEVLAGGRQPQHF.

There are many counts of this clonotype. The chain recombines TRBV12-3 or TRBV12-4 with TRBJ2-3; maybe TRBD1 (6 bases). The CDR3 consists of 15 residues. V was cut by 6 bases and J by 2 bases, with 15 bases left in between. CDR3 nucleotide sequence: TGTGCCAGCAGGGGGAACAGGGACGACACAGATACGCAGTATTTT. Its protein is CASRGNRDDTDTQYF.

This clonotype came up many times. The rearrangement joins TRBV28 to TRBJ2-3, with TRBD2 matching 8 bases. In germline, CDR1 is MDHEN, CDR2 SYDVKM. Trimming cost V 4 bases and J 4 bases; bases outside gene matches: 7. This CDR3 is 15 amino acids long. CDR3 amino acids: CASSSLAGRSDTQYF. CDR3 in DNA: TGTGCCAGCAGTTCGTTAGCGGGGCGGTCAGATACGCAGTATTTT.

The V gene is TRBV20-1, the J gene TRBJ2-1; perhaps TRBD1 as D (5 bases). The CDR3 is made up of 15 amino acids. The germline V gene encodes CDR1 DFQATT and CDR2 SNEGSKA (reference sequence). V lost 0 bases and J lost 5, with 14 bases in between. The CDR3 coding sequence is TGCAGTGCTAGAGATTTTCGACAGACAGACAATGAGCAGTTCTTC. Its protein is CSARDFRQTDNEQFF.

This clonotype showed up just a few times. The chain carries TRBV14 and TRBJ2-3, with D maybe TRBD2 (5 bases). The germline V gene encodes CDR1 SGHDN and CDR2 FVKESK. The V gene lost 1 base and the J gene lost 2 bases, with 13 bases spanning the gap. The CDR3 is made up of 16 amino acids. The CDR3, as DNA: TGTGCCAGCAGCCAAGCATACGGGATCGACACAGATACGCAGTATTTT. Translated: CASSQAYGIDTDTQYF.

This clonotype was seen at least ten times. The rearrangement joins TRBV2 to TRBJ2-3; D assignment may be TRBD1 or TRBD2 (5 bases each). Germline-derived CDR1 and CDR2 are SNHLY and FYNNEI. V was pared by 1 base and J by 4 bases, with 15 bases between. The CDR3 sequence is 16 residues long. CDR3 amino acids: CASSEVGGIRPDTQYF. The CDR3 DNA sequence: TGTGCCAGCAGTGAAGTTGGGGGAATTCGCCCAGATACGCAGTATTTT.

There are many counts of this clonotype. The chain has TRBV19 and TRBJ1-2; D is unresolved. Germline V CDR1 and CDR2: LNHDA, SQIVND (reference sequence). V lost 3 bases and J 0 bases, leaving 8 bases between the germline ends. The CDR3 totals 14 residues. CDR3 nucleotides: TGTGCCAGTAGTATCATCGGTTCTAACTATGGCTACACCTTC. Its translation is CASSIIGSNYGYTF.

This clonotype was found many times. The chain carries TRBV29-1 and TRBJ2-3; 11 nucleotides agree with TRBD2. In germline, CDR1 is SQVTM, CDR2 ANQGSEA. The trim removed 6 bases at V and 4 bases at J, leaving 6 bases unmatched. The CDR3 runs to 14 residues. The CDR3 DNA reads as TGCAGCGTGTATACTAGCGGGAGTGCAGATACGCAGTATTTT. It encodes CSVYTSGSADTQYF.

The table lists this clonotype with many counts. The gene calls are TRBV2 and TRBJ1-6; D remains unclear. CDR3 size: 16 residues. Trimming left V 7 bases short and J 0 bases short, with 13 bases between. Germline V gives CDR1 SNHLY, CDR2 FYNNEI. Written as DNA, the CDR3 is TGTGCCAGCATGCGCCTCGGGAGCTCCTATAATTCACCCCTCCACTTT. Translated: CASMRLGSSYNSPLHF.

Remarks on this clonotype: This may be a read error: a much more frequent sequence differs by one nucleotide. The gene calls are TRBV5-8 and TRBJ2-5, with TRBD1 matching over 7 bases. Germline CDR1 SGHTS, CDR2 YDEGEE. The CDR3 runs to 14 residues. CDR3 in amino acids: CASSFSTGREAQYF. The CDR3 DNA is TGTGCCAGCAGCTTTTCGACAGGGAGAGAGGCCCAGTACTTC.

This clonotype was seen at least ten times. The rearrangement uses TRBV7-9 and TRBJ1-2, with D possibly matching TRBD1 (5 bases). The ends were cut back, 4 bases at V and 0 bases at J, with 12 bases in the middle. The germline V gene encodes CDR1 SEHNR and CDR2 FQNEAQ (reference sequence). The CDR3 is 15 amino acids. CDR3 amino acids: CASSSPGLANYGYTF. CDR3 DNA: TGTGCCAGCAGCTCCCCAGGGTTGGCTAACTATGGCTACACCTTC.

A note on this clonotype: This could be a read error, since a much larger clone is one nucleotide away. V gene TRBV23-1 combines with J gene TRBJ1-5; TRBD1 matches 7 bases. TRBV23-1 is labeled an ORF, and its function is uncertain. V gave up 6 bases and J gave up 0 bases; unmatched junction bases: 8. This CDR3 has 16 residues. The CDR3 here is CASSRGQNCSNQPQHF. CDR3 coding DNA: TGCGCCAGCAGCCGGGGACAGAATTGTAGCAATCAGCCCCAGCATTTT.

The table lists this clonotype with a count of one. This chain connects TRBV4-3 to TRBJ2-5; 8 bases match TRBD2. From germline, CDR1 is LGHNA and CDR2 YSLEER. With 0 bases clipped from V and 9 bases from J, the junction kept 12 bases outside the gene matches. The CDR3 has 16 residues. CDR3 region: CASSQDPGGLGRAQYF. CDR3 in DNA: TGCGCCAGCAGCCAAGACCCGGGGGGGTTAGGGAGGGCCCAGTACTTC.

The rearrangement links TRBV11-2 to TRBJ2-1, with 9 bases lining up with TRBD1. The CDR3 length is 17 residues. The J segment lost 0 bases and the V segment lost 3 bases, leaving 6 bases of the junction unmatched. From germline, CDR1 is SGHAT and CDR2 FQNNGV. CDR3 sequence: CASSFRTGVSSYNEQFF. The CDR3 region has the DNA TGTGCCAGCAGCTTTCGGACAGGGGTGAGCTCCTACAATGAGCAGTTCTTC.

This clonotype was observed at least ten times. The rearrangement links TRBV12-3 or TRBV12-4 to TRBJ2-5, with D perhaps matching TRBD2 (5 bases). The ends were cut back, 8 bases at V and 4 bases at J, with 23 bases in the middle. The CDR3 extends over 16 amino acids. CDR3 DNA: TGTGCCAGCGCTAGCCAGCCTGCCCAGACGAGAGAGACCCAGTACTTC. It translates to CASASQPAQTRETQYF.

The table lists this clonotype with many counts. The chain uses TRBV7-2 and TRBJ1-1; 7 nucleotides agree with TRBD1. CDR1 is SGHTA, CDR2 FQGNSA, per germline. The CDR3 loop spans 16 amino acids. V trimming: 1 base; J trimming: 0 bases; junction bases outside the gene matches: 5. The CDR3 region is CASSLGQGGMNTEAFF. CDR3 nucleotides: TGTGCCAGCAGCTTAGGACAGGGAGGGATGAACACTGAAGCTTTCTTT.

The sample holds many counts of this clonotype. The chain combines TRBV4-1 with TRBJ2-1; 7 nucleotides align to TRBD1. There are 14 residues in the CDR3. Trimming at V came to 5 bases and at J to 8 bases, leaving 9 bases not matched to a gene. Looked up from germline, CDR1 is MGHRA and CDR2 is YSYEKL. CDR3 loop: CASSVMTGSYEQFF. The CDR3 coding sequence is TGCGCCAGCAGCGTTATGACAGGGTCCTATGAGCAGTTCTTC.

The chain uses TRBV3-1 and TRBJ2-5; D not certain. Deletions cut 0 bases from V and 1 base from J, with 12 bases between. Germline-derived CDR1 and CDR2 are LGHDT and YNNKEL (reference sequence). The CDR3 extends over 16 amino acids. This CDR3 reads CASSQEVWATQETQYF. CDR3 in DNA: TGTGCCAGCAGCCAAGAAGTTTGGGCTACCCAAGAGACCCAGTACTTC.

This clonotype was recorded many times. V is TRBV20-1 and J is TRBJ1-1; a weak D match, TRBD1 (6 bases). Germline CDR1 reads DFQATT; CDR2 reads SNEGSKA (reference sequence). V was cut by 5 bases and J by 7 bases, with 20 bases left in between. This CDR3 is 14 amino acids long. In DNA form, the CDR3 reads TGCAGTGCTCCCCGACAGGCTCGGAGCGGTGAAGCTTTCTTT. Translation: CSAPRQARSGEAFF.

The gene calls are TRBV4-1 and TRBJ1-1, with D uncertain. The germline gives CDR1 MGHRA, CDR2 YSYEKL. CDR3 size: 16 residues. V dropped 4 bases and J dropped 0 bases, with 15 bases sitting between them. The CDR3 loop reads CASSPFLDLMNTEAFF. The CDR3 nucleotides read TGCGCCAGCAGCCCCTTTCTAGATTTAATGAACACTGAAGCTTTCTTT.

This clonotype was observed many times. The V and J genes are TRBV5-5 and TRBJ2-7; D may be TRBD1 (6 bases). Germline CDR1 and CDR2: SGHKS and YYEKEE (reference sequence). The CDR3 is made up of 16 amino acids. V lost 2 bases and J 5 bases, leaving 20 bases between the germline ends. DNA of the CDR3: TGTGCCAGCAGCTTTATAACAGGGCTATCTGAGCACGAGCAGTACTTC. Its protein is CASSFITGLSEHEQYF. The full variable domain, its missing parts supplied by reference TRBV5-5 and TRBJ2-7, is DAGVTQSPTHLIKTRGQQVTLRCSPISGHKSVSWYQQVLGQGPQFIFQYYEKEERGRGNFPDRFSARQFPNYSSELNVNALLLGDSALYLCASSFITGLSEHEQYFGPGTRLTVT.

This clonotype was counted ten times or more. The chain recombines TRBV12-3 or TRBV12-4 with TRBJ1-2; unclear D gene. Trimming shortened V by 0 bases and J by 5 bases, and 13 bases separated the two germline ends. CDR3 length equals 15 residues. CDR3: CASSLAATSLYGYTF. For the CDR3, the DNA is TGTGCCAGCAGTTTAGCGGCCACCTCCTTATATGGCTACACCTTC.

Ten or more counts support this clonotype. V usage is TRBV21-1 and J usage is TRBJ2-5. TRBV21-1 is a recognized pseudogene. The length of the CDR3 is 13 residues. CDR3 protein: CASSKVTPETQYF. CDR3 coding DNA: TGTGCCAGCAGCAAAGTGACGCCAGAGACCCAGTACTTC.

The chain carries TRBV20-1 and TRBJ2-3; 8 nucleotides align to TRBD2. Germline V gene lookup returns CDR1 DFQATT and CDR2 SNEGSKA (reference sequence). J gave up 2 bases and V 5 bases, and 6 bases lay outside the gene matches. This CDR3 contains 14 residues. The CDR3 DNA is TGCAGTGCTGGTCTTAGCGGGATCACAGATACGCAGTATTTT. Protein: CSAGLSGITDTQYF.

The V and J genes are TRBV10-3 and TRBJ2-3; 11 bases agree with TRBD1. Germline CDR1 and CDR2: ENHRY and SYGVKD. The CDR3 consists of 17 residues. The trim removed 8 bases at V and 5 bases at J, leaving 15 bases unmatched. For the CDR3, the DNA is TGTGCCATCGACTCCGAAGGGACAGGGGGTCCGGAAGATACGCAGTATTTT. Its protein is CAIDSEGTGGPEDTQYF.

This clonotype was picked up many times. The rearrangement joins TRBV28 to TRBJ1-5; D perhaps matches TRBD1 (6 bases). The germline gives CDR1 MDHEN, CDR2 SYDVKM. The CDR3 has 17 amino acids. V was cut by 5 bases and J by 0 bases, with 17 bases left in between. CDR3 residues: CASSPSRGQYSNQPQHF. The CDR3 bases are TGTGCCAGCAGTCCCTCTCGGGGACAATATAGCAATCAGCCCCAGCATTTT.